The clone carrying this T cell receptor beta chain turned up a few times. As yet, its antigen is unknown. Primers: 60 Vbeta forward and 13 Jbeta reverse. Here immunoSEQ multiplex PCR was the method, and the copy in TCRdb shows in-frame clones only, minus some. This table has about 130,000 clones, about 80% appearing once. The data derive from a study of cytomegalovirus exposure and HLA in healthy donors. Study background: Out of 398 genotyped donors, about 80% belonged to the Caucasian-associated ancestry cluster. Findings of the study overall: A later analysis reported that several of the most significant clusters appeared to be linked to common viral pathogens, among them Epstein-Barr virus.

V shed 4 bases, J shed 6 bases, and the junction held 7 bases outside the gene matches. This CDR3 has 14 residues. The V gene's germline CDR1 is SGHRS and CDR2 YFSETQ. The source is a man aged 25-45 years in good health and CMV-seropositive. The gene calls are TRBV5-1 and TRBJ2-3, with 8 bases that match TRBD2. Material: PBMCs. In DNA, the CDR3 is TGCGCCAGCAGCGAGGCGGGGGGCCAGGATACGCAGTATTTT. Amino acids: CASSEAGGQDTQYF.